A selection of T cell receptor beta chains follows, all from one sample in a study of T cells after posttransplantation cyclophosphamide. This table comes from immunoSEQ multiplex PCR, and its TCRdb copy is limited to in-frame clones, with some not included. Of 7,500 to 10,000 clones detected, roughly four fifths appear once; the ten largest clones hold approximately 15%. This sample comprised PBMCs, obtained roughly 2,000 days after a stem cell transplant with posttransplant cyclophosphamide. These receptors were taken from a female patient aged 40-49 years who received an allogeneic stem cell transplant from a related donor, was CMV-positive, and had no GVHD. Some T cells may arise from the graft donor. Each CDR3 is given with its conserved first and last residue. Each record gives: CDR3 length, V gene, J gene, clone size, CDR3 protein. Rows may omit the clone size; those that give it use once, few, many or a size class.

15	TRBV5-1	TRBJ1-1	NA	CASSRPDRPNTEAFF
14	TRBV7-9	TRBJ1-6	NA	CASSSGTNDSPLHF
14	TRBV19	TRBJ1-1	NA	CASSLQGGSTEAFF
16	TRBV5-1	TRBJ2-3	NA	CASSPLQGGSTDTQYF
13	TRBV10-1	TRBJ1-2	NA	CASSAGVDYGYTF
13	TRBV11-3	TRBJ2-7	few	CASSLSRAYEQYF
14	TRBV19	TRBJ2-7	NA	CASSINRGSYEQYF
15	TRBV7-9	TRBJ2-3	NA	CASSPGTGVTDTQYF
14	TRBV7-9	TRBJ1-1	NA	CASSLNRKNTEAFF
17	TRBV7-8	TRBJ1-2	NA	CASSTRASGTGDYGYTF
14	TRBV6-6	TRBJ2-7	NA	CASSKGQARFLEYF
13	TRBV27	TRBJ1-5	NA	CASSVTGYQPQHF
13	TRBV9	TRBJ1-1	NA	CASSVTDNTEAFF
13	TRBV6-5	TRBJ2-1	NA	CASGTGLQNEQFF
14	TRBV7-8	TRBJ2-7	NA	CASSPTGASYEQYF